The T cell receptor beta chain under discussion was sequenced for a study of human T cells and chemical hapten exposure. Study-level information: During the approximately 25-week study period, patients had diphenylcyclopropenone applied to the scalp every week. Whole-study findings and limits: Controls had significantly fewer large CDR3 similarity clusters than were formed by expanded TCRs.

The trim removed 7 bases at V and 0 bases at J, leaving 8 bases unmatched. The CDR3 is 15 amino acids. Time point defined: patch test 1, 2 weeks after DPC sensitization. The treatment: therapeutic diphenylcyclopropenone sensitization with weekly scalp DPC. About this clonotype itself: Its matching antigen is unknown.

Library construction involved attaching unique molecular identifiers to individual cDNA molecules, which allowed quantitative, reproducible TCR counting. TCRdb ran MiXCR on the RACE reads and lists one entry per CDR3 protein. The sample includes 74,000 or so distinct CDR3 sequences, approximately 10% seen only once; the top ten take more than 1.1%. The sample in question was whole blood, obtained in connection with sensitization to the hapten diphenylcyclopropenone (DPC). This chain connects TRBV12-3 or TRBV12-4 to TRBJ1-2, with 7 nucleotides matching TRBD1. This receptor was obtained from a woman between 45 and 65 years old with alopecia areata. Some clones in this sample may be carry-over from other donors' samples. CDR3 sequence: CASKRQGTTNYGYTF. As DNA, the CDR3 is TGTGCCAGCAAGAGACAGGGAACGACTAACTATGGCTACACCTTC.